The TCR beta chain described here comes from a study of T-cell memory formation after mild COVID-19. Study-wide results and limits: Second-wave clones peaking on day 37 lacked confirmed SARS-CoV-2 specificity. The study detected some responding clones in pre-infection memory, suggesting cross-reactive memory joined.

Constant-segment primers served in 5'RACE that generated TCR alpha and TCR beta cDNA libraries bearing sample barcodes and UMIs. TCRdb re-called the 5' RACE reads through MiXCR, storing one row per CDR3 protein. The table lists under 250,000 distinct CDR3 sequences, 15% of them singletons. Details on this clonotype: Antigen specificity is unknown.

The CDR3 consists of 15 residues. V was pared by 10 bases and J by 0 bases, with 16 bases between. The germline gives CDR1 SGHTA, CDR2 FQGNSA. The TCR was taken from an adult woman who had mild COVID-19 (a few samples of this study predate the infection). Cell type and time point are not known. Material for sequencing was PBMCs or a T cell subset sorted from them (not recorded which). The chain links TRBV7-2 to TRBJ1-5; perhaps TRBD1 as D (5 bases). CDR3 in amino acids: CATSTDIHSNQPQHF. CDR3 nucleotide sequence: TGTGCCACCTCTACGGACATCCATAGCAATCAGCCCCAGCATTTT.